This is a list of T cell receptor beta chains from one sample in a study of cytomegalovirus exposure and HLA in healthy donors. The protocol was immunoSEQ multiplex PCR, while the TCRdb copy is restricted to in-frame clones and leaves out a portion. The top ten hold 1.4% to 1.5% of the sample, which has 100,000 to 150,000 clones, 85% to 90% seen once. The sample was PBMCs. All receptors come from a man aged 30 to 45 in good health and CMV-seronegative. Each CDR3 is given with its conserved first and last residue. The D gene is left open where the match is weak. Clone size appears in some rows only: once, few, many, or a class for an expanded clone.

TRBV2,NA,NA,TRBJ1-1,CASKVEGVSTTEAFF,TGTGCCAGCAAGGTTGAAGGGGTGTCGACCACTGAAGCTTTCTTT
TRBV13,NA,NA,TRBJ1-5,CASSFGQPNQPQHF,TGTGCCAGCAGCTTCGGACAGCCTAATCAGCCCCAGCATTTT
TRBV30,NA,NA,TRBJ1-1,CAWEGGGMNTEAFF,TGTGCCTGGGAAGGGGGGGGTATGAACACTGAAGCTTTCTTT
TRBV2,TRBD1,NA,TRBJ2-5,CASKKYGTGPRETQYF,TGTGCCAGCAAAAAATACGGGACAGGCCCCAGAGAGACCCAGTACTTC
TRBV28,NA,NA,TRBJ2-7,CASRGATYEQYF,TGTGCCAGCCGGGGGGCCACCTACGAGCAGTACTTC
TRBV10-2,NA,NA,TRBJ1-2,CASSDPDNYGYTF,TGCGCCAGCAGTGATCCAGATAACTATGGCTACACCTTC
TRBV10-2,TRBD1,few,TRBJ1-5,CASRRGQDSNQPQHF,TGCGCCAGCCGGAGAGGACAGGATAGCAATCAGCCCCAGCATTTT
TRBV23-1,NA,NA,TRBJ2-1,CARGGGNSFAEQFF,TGCGCCCGCGGTGGGGGCAACTCCTTCGCTGAGCAGTTCTTC
TRBV27,TRBD2,once,TRBJ2-1,CASRVSSGVNNEQFF,TGTGCCAGCAGGGTGTCTAGCGGAGTCAACAATGAGCAGTTCTTC
TRBV11-1,TRBD1,once,TRBJ1-1,CASSRDSQNTEAFF,TGTGCCAGCAGCCGGGACAGCCAGAACACTGAAGCTTTCTTT
TRBV7-9,NA,NA,TRBJ2-7,CASSPLNEQYF,TGTGCCAGCAGCCCACTGAACGAGCAGTACTTC
TRBV18,TRBD1,NA,TRBJ2-5,CASSPGTGSPETQYF,TGTGCCAGCTCACCAGGGACAGGGTCGCCAGAGACCCAGTACTTC
TRBV9,TRBD2,NA,TRBJ2-2,CASSVYLSGSDTGELFF,TGTGCCAGCAGCGTATACCTTAGCGGGAGTGACACCGGGGAGCTGTTTTTT
TRBV29-1,TRBD1,NA,TRBJ2-7,CSAVTGTGTYEQYF,TGCAGCGCTGTGACCGGGACAGGAACCTACGAGCAGTACTTC
TRBV4-3,TRBD1,NA,TRBJ1-1,CASSQEPGGSTEAFF,TGCGCCAGCAGCCAAGAACCAGGGGGTAGCACTGAAGCTTTCTTT
TRBV29-1,NA,NA,TRBJ2-7,CSVLGATPYEQYF,TGCAGCGTTCTGGGAGCTACCCCCTACGAGCAGTACTTC
TRBV9,NA,NA,TRBJ2-3,CASSVGQFTDTQYF,TGTGCCAGCAGCGTAGGTCAGTTCACAGATACGCAGTATTTT
TRBV13,NA,NA,TRBJ1-1,CASSSPESGGTEAFF,TGTGCCAGCAGCTCCCCAGAAAGCGGAGGCACTGAAGCTTTCTTT
TRBV6-1,TRBD2,few,TRBJ2-5,CASTSLAGAETQYF,TGTGCCAGCACCTCTCTAGCGGGAGCTGAGACCCAGTACTTC
TRBV4-1,NA,NA,TRBJ1-1,CASSQERHGVNTEAFF,TGCGCCAGCAGCCAAGAACGACACGGGGTTAACACTGAAGCTTTCTTT
TRBV5-6,TRBD1,NA,TRBJ2-7,CASSPDRGGYEQYF,TGTGCCAGCAGCCCGGACAGGGGAGGCTACGAGCAGTACTTC
TRBV19,TRBD2,NA,TRBJ2-2,CASSARAGGKTGELFF,TGTGCCAGTAGTGCGCGAGCGGGAGGAAAGACCGGGGAGCTGTTTTTT
TRBV18,TRBD1,NA,TRBJ2-7,CASSPATGQEQYF,TGTGCCAGCTCACCCGCGACAGGGCAGGAGCAGTACTTC
TRBV6-5,TRBD1,NA,TRBJ1-2,CASSLGQNYGYTF,TGTGCCAGCAGCTTGGGACAGAACTATGGCTACACCTTC
TRBV7-6,TRBD1,NA,TRBJ1-6,CASSLDQGASPLHF,TGTGCCAGCAGCTTAGACCAGGGGGCCTCACCCCTCCACTTT
TRBV5-1,TRBD1,NA,TRBJ1-4,CASRPTGATGKLFF,TGCGCCAGCAGGCCAACAGGGGCCACCGGTAAACTGTTTTTT
TRBV30,NA,NA,TRBJ1-1,CAWSSTGYDTEAFF,TGTGCCTGGAGTTCAACAGGATACGACACTGAAGCTTTCTTT
TRBV5-1,TRBD2,NA,TRBJ2-7,CASSSRLAGDGEQYF,TGCGCCAGCAGCTCCCGACTAGCGGGAGACGGGGAGCAGTACTTC
TRBV7-9,TRBD1,NA,TRBJ1-2,CASSLGTGGMGYTF,TGTGCCAGCAGCTTAGGAACAGGGGGCATGGGCTACACCTTC
TRBV5-1,TRBD2,NA,TRBJ2-3,CASSQAGSTDTQYF,TGCGCCAGCAGCCAAGCGGGGAGCACAGATACGCAGTATTTT
TRBV19,TRBD2,NA,TRBJ2-1,CASSIGTSGRNEQFF,TGTGCCAGTAGTATCGGGACTAGCGGGAGGAATGAGCAGTTCTTC
TRBV10-1,TRBD2,NA,TRBJ2-1,CASSPGLAGGNNEQFF,TGCGCCAGCAGCCCCGGACTAGCGGGAGGAAACAATGAGCAGTTCTTC
TRBV14,NA,NA,TRBJ2-1,CASSQEGLRGWEQFF,TGTGCCAGCAGCCAAGAGGGACTTCGGGGGTGGGAGCAGTTCTTC
TRBV19,NA,NA,TRBJ2-1,CASVGGGGGNEQFF,TGTGCCAGTGTAGGGGGAGGGGGAGGCAATGAGCAGTTCTTC
TRBV9,TRBD1,NA,TRBJ1-1,CASSVGTGKAEAFF,TGTGCCAGCAGCGTAGGGACAGGGAAGGCTGAAGCTTTCTTT
TRBV9,TRBD2,NA,TRBJ2-5,CASSVGSGRAQETQYF,TGTGCCAGCAGCGTAGGAAGTGGGAGGGCCCAAGAGACCCAGTACTTC
TRBV11-2,NA,NA,TRBJ2-7,CASTPYVSKIHEQYF,TGTGCCAGCACCCCCTATGTTAGCAAGATTCACGAGCAGTACTTC
TRBV7-2,TRBD2,once,TRBJ2-7,CASSSRPGGYEQYF,TGTGCCAGCAGCTCCAGACCGGGAGGGTACGAGCAGTACTTC
TRBV30,NA,once,TRBJ1-1,CAWSPGNTEAFF,TGTGCCTGGAGTCCAGGGAACACTGAAGCTTTCTTT
TRBV18,NA,NA,TRBJ2-3,CASSPRDSDTQYF,TGTGCCAGCTCACCCCGGGACTCAGATACGCAGTATTTT
TRBV2,NA,NA,TRBJ1-1,CASAPMGGLNTEAFF,TGTGCCAGCGCTCCCATGGGAGGACTAAACACTGAAGCTTTCTTT
TRBV9,NA,NA,TRBJ2-1,CASSVASRAYNEQFF,TGTGCCAGCAGCGTAGCTTCGAGGGCCTACAATGAGCAGTTCTTC
TRBV6-5,NA,NA,TRBJ1-1,CASSTTTTEAFF,TGTGCCAGCAGTACGACAACCACTGAAGCTTTCTTT
TRBV5-8,NA,NA,TRBJ2-5,CASRTSGYPQETQYF,TGTGCCAGCAGGACTTCGGGGTATCCCCAAGAGACCCAGTACTTC
TRBV14,TRBD1,NA,TRBJ1-2,CASSLQTGAYGYTF,TGTGCCAGCAGCCTTCAGACAGGGGCCTATGGCTACACCTTC
TRBV14,NA,once,TRBJ2-7,CASSLGLNTYEQYF,TGTGCCAGCAGCCTGGGACTGAATACCTACGAGCAGTACTTC
TRBV2,NA,NA,TRBJ2-7,CASRGRGYEQYF,TGTGCCAGCAGAGGAAGGGGATACGAGCAGTACTTC
TRBV5-1,TRBD2,NA,TRBJ2-7,CASSLVVGGTYEQYF,TGCGCCAGCAGCTTGGTGGTGGGAGGGACCTACGAGCAGTACTTC
TRBV7-8,TRBD2,NA,TRBJ2-5,CASSYGLAGGPETQYF,TGTGCCAGCAGCTACGGCTTAGCGGGAGGGCCAGAGACCCAGTACTTC
TRBV27,TRBD1,NA,TRBJ1-1,CASRLKGQPNTEAFF,TGTGCCAGCAGACTAAAGGGACAGCCGAACACTGAAGCTTTCTTT
TRBV15,NA,NA,TRBJ2-7,CATSRSLSRVDEQYF,TGTGCCACCAGCAGATCTCTTTCGAGAGTCGACGAGCAGTACTTC
TRBV5-1,NA,NA,TRBJ2-5,CASSFTGTSYGETQYF,TGCGCCAGCAGCTTTACCGGGACTTCCTACGGAGAGACCCAGTACTTC
TRBV27,NA,NA,TRBJ1-1,CASSNYLRSTEAFF,TGTGCCAGCAGTAACTACCTACGGAGCACTGAAGCTTTCTTT
TRBV9,TRBD1,NA,TRBJ2-3,CASSDPLAGTGGPDTQYF,TGTGCCAGCAGCGATCCCCTCGCCGGGACAGGGGGCCCCGATACGCAGTATTTT
TRBV29-1,NA,NA,TRBJ2-7,CSVVLVLAYEQYF,TGCAGCGTTGTTCTGGTACTAGCCTACGAGCAGTACTTC
TRBV5-4,NA,NA,TRBJ1-3,CASSLDSRPGNTIYF,TGTGCCAGCAGCTTGGACAGTCGGCCTGGAAACACCATATATTTT
TRBV6-4,TRBD2,NA,TRBJ2-1,CASSDRSSGRAYNEQFF,TGTGCCAGCAGTGATCGGTCTAGCGGGAGGGCCTACAATGAGCAGTTCTTC
TRBV5-6,NA,NA,TRBJ2-2,CASSYNSHTGELFF,TGTGCCAGCAGCTACAACAGCCATACCGGGGAGCTGTTTTTT